These T cell receptor beta chains were read from a single sample in a study of CXCR3-negative and CXCR3-positive naive CD8 T cells. TCRdb processed the 5' RACE reads again and assigns one entry to each CDR3 protein, with no DNA. This sample carries several thousand distinct CDR3 sequences, with about 2% going to the ten biggest clones. Material: naive CXCR3+ CD8+ T cells from blood. These receptors all come from a human donor in good health. Some clones in this sample may be carry-over from other donors' samples. Each CDR3 is given with its conserved first and last residue. Expanded clones are given a class, and other clones once, few, many or no size at all.

clone_size: .
j_call: TRBJ2-5
v_call: TRBV7-8
cdr3_aa: CASSRPSTVQATKYF

clone_size: .
j_call: TRBJ2-3
v_call: TRBV29-1
cdr3_aa: CSVVGPGIDTQYF

clone_size: .
j_call: TRBJ1-1
v_call: TRBV7-6
cdr3_aa: CASTLSEGNTEAFF

clone_size: .
j_call: TRBJ2-7
v_call: TRBV12-3/TRBV12-4
cdr3_aa: CASSPDGNEQYF

clone_size: .
j_call: TRBJ1-1
v_call: TRBV19
cdr3_aa: CASSKSRGRSTEAFF

clone_size: medium-sized
j_call: TRBJ1-1
v_call: TRBV27
cdr3_aa: CASSLIGGAEAFF

clone_size: .
j_call: TRBJ2-7
v_call: TRBV28
cdr3_aa: CASSFWAGAYEQYF

clone_size: .
j_call: TRBJ2-5
v_call: TRBV29-1
cdr3_aa: CSVDASREEYQETQYF

clone_size: .
j_call: TRBJ2-3
v_call: TRBV10-3
cdr3_aa: CAMAEATDTQYF

clone_size: medium-sized
j_call: TRBJ2-3
v_call: TRBV2
cdr3_aa: CASSEATSGSNGDTQYF

clone_size: medium-sized
j_call: TRBJ1-4
v_call: TRBV29-1
cdr3_aa: CSVEDGQTGGCEKLFF

clone_size: medium-sized
j_call: TRBJ1-1
v_call: TRBV12-3/TRBV12-4
cdr3_aa: CASSLGSTEAFF

clone_size: .
j_call: TRBJ2-7
v_call: TRBV29-1
cdr3_aa: CSVTGGYEQYF

clone_size: medium-sized
j_call: TRBJ2-7
v_call: TRBV5-5
cdr3_aa: CASSSVGTGSHEQYF

clone_size: .
j_call: TRBJ1-1
v_call: TRBV3-1
cdr3_aa: CASSQATAPEAFF

clone_size: medium-sized
j_call: TRBJ1-1
v_call: TRBV25-1
cdr3_aa: CASSEFLQGEAFF

clone_size: medium-sized
j_call: TRBJ1-5
v_call: TRBV6-1
cdr3_aa: CASSELRTASNQPQHF

clone_size: medium-sized
j_call: TRBJ1-2
v_call: TRBV28
cdr3_aa: CASQWGLYGYTF

clone_size: .
j_call: TRBJ1-2
v_call: TRBV28
cdr3_aa: CASRVDRPNSRANYGYTF

clone_size: .
j_call: TRBJ1-6
v_call: TRBV6-1
cdr3_aa: CASEDTGNSPLHF

clone_size: .
j_call: TRBJ2-7
v_call: TRBV27
cdr3_aa: CASSPYGGGEFHEQYF

clone_size: medium-sized
j_call: TRBJ2-7
v_call: TRBV29-1
cdr3_aa: CSVTLGAYEQYF

clone_size: .
j_call: TRBJ2-7
v_call: TRBV7-9
cdr3_aa: CASSLSVIGTGGSEQYF

clone_size: .
j_call: TRBJ1-1
v_call: TRBV3-1
cdr3_aa: CASSQGVTEVFF

clone_size: .
j_call: TRBJ2-1
v_call: TRBV3-1
cdr3_aa: CASSQEGFPYNEQFF

clone_size: .
j_call: TRBJ2-1
v_call: TRBV29-1
cdr3_aa: CSAEILAGEYNEQFF

clone_size: medium-sized
j_call: TRBJ1-1
v_call: TRBV6-6
cdr3_aa: CASSYGGGTEAFF

clone_size: .
j_call: TRBJ1-1
v_call: TRBV11-2
cdr3_aa: CASSLKANTEAFF

clone_size: .
j_call: TRBJ2-7
v_call: TRBV6-5
cdr3_aa: CASSNGDSYEQYF

clone_size: medium-sized
j_call: TRBJ2-3
v_call: TRBV7-2
cdr3_aa: CASSYYWTSSPRAGATQYF

clone_size: .
j_call: TRBJ1-1
v_call: TRBV4-1
cdr3_aa: CASSQDLADIEAFF